This TCR beta chain came from a study of T cells in Graves' hyperthyroidism and ophthalmopathy. Study information: Peripheral blood was drawn at first diagnosis, prior to all treatment.

This clonotype appeared many times. CDR3 length: 15 residues. The V and J ends lost 4 bases and 4 bases respectively, with 16 bases between them. Germline lookup yields CDR1 SGHVS and CDR2 FQNEAQ. Using RNA transcripts as the source, TCR beta CDR3 regions were amplified. First-round RT-PCR targeting the TCR CDR3 was performed with the HTBI primer set. TCRdb recomputed calls from the multiplex PCR reads with MiXCR, one row per CDR3 protein. The table includes some 440,000 distinct CDR3 sequences, around 16% detected once. Exclusion of a patient resulted from uncontrolled infection, other autoimmune disease, pregnancy or lactation.

The chain joins TRBV7-8 to TRBJ1-2; TRBD1 is a possible D gene (5 bases). The sample consisted of blood. The sequence derives from a woman between 18 and 29 years old with Graves' hyperthyroidism. The CDR3 loop is CASSSERRDLYGYTF. CDR3 in DNA: TGTGCCAGCAGCTCGGAGCGCCGGGACCTCTATGGCTACACCTTC.